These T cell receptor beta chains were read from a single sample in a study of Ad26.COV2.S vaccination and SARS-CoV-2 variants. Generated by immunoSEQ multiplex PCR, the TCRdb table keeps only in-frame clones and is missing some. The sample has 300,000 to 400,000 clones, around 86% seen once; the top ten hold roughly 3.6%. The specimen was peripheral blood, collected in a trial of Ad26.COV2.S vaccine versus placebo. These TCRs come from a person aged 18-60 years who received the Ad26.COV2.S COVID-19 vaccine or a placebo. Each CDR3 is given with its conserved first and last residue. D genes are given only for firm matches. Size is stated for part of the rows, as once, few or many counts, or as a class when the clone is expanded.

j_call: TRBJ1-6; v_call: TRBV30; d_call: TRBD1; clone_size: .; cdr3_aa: CAWSVRGQSSYNSPLHF; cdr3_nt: TGTGCCTGGAGTGTAAGGGGGCAAAGCTCCTATAATTCACCCCTCCACTTT
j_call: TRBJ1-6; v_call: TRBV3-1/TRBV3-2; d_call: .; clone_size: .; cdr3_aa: CASSQAGSSYNSPLHF; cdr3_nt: TGTGCCAGCAGCCAAGCAGGATCGTCCTATAATTCACCCCTCCACTTT
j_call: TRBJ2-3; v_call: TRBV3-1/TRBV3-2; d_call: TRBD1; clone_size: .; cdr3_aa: CASSISTGGLLTDTQYF; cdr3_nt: TGTGCCAGCAGCATCTCAACAGGGGGTTTACTAACAGATACGCAGTATTTT
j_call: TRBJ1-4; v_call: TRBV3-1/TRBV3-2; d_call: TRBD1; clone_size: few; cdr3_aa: CASSPGQSEKLFF; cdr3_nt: TGTGCCAGCAGCCCGGGACAGTCTGAAAAACTGTTTTTT
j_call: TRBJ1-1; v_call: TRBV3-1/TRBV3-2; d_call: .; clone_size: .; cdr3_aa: CASRLNAEAFF; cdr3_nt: TGTGCCAGCAGGCTTAATGCTGAAGCTTTCTTT
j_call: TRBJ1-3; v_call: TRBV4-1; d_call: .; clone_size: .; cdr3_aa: CASSHPGALGMDTIYF; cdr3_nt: TGCGCCAGCAGCCACCCAGGGGCTTTGGGGATGGACACCATATATTTT
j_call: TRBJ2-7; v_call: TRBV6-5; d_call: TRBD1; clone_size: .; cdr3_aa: CASSSQGAGEQYF; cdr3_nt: TGTGCCAGCAGTTCACAGGGGGCCGGCGAGCAGTACTTC
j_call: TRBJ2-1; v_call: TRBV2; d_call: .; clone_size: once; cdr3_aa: CASRPGRYNEQFF; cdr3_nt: TGTGCCAGCAGGCCAGGCAGGTACAATGAGCAGTTCTTC
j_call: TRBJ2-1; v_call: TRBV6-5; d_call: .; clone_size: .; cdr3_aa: CASSRGQYNEQFF; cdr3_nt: TGTGCCAGCAGTCGCGGACAGTACAATGAGCAGTTCTTC
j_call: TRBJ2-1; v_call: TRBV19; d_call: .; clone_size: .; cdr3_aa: CASVGLNEQFF; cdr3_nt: TGTGCCAGTGTGGGGCTCAATGAGCAGTTCTTC
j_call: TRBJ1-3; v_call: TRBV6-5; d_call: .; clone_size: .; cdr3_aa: CASRRRGSVNTIYF; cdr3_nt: TGTGCCAGCAGGCGCAGGGGTTCCGTAAACACCATATATTTT
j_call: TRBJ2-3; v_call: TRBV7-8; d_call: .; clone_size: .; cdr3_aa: CASSLGLSRGPSTDTQYF; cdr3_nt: TGTGCCAGCAGCTTAGGTCTTTCACGGGGGCCAAGCACAGATACGCAGTATTTT
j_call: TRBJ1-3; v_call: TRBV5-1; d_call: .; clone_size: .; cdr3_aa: CASSLFGDSGNTIYF; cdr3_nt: TGCGCCAGCAGCTTGTTCGGCGACTCTGGAAACACCATATATTTT
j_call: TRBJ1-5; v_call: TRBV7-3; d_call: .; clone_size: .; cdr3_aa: CASSPDGDSNQPQHF; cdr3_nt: TGTGCCAGCAGTCCCGACGGAGATAGCAATCAGCCCCAGCATTTT
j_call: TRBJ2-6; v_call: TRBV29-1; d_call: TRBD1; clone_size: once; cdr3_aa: CSVAGDRGSSGANVLTF; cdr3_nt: TGCAGCGTTGCCGGGGACAGGGGAAGCTCTGGGGCCAACGTCCTGACTTTC
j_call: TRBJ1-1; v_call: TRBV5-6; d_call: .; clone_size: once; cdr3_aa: CASGTDHGTEAFF; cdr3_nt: TGTGCCAGCGGTACGGACCACGGGACTGAAGCTTTCTTT
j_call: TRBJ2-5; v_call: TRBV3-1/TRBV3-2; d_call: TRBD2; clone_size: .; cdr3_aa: CASSRGGAEETQYF; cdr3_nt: TGTGCCAGCAGTCGCGGGGGGGCAGAGGAGACCCAGTACTTC
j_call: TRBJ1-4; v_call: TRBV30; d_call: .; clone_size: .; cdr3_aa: CAWSVPSSGGEFKKLFF; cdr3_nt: TGTGCCTGGAGTGTACCGTCTTCAGGAGGGGAATTTAAAAAACTGTTTTTT
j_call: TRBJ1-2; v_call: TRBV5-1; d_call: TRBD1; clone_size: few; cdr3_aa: CASSPDRNYGYTF; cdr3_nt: TGCGCCAGCAGCCCGGACAGGAACTATGGCTACACCTTC
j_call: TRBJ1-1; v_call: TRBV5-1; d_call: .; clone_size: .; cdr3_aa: CASSPTQGLGTEAFF; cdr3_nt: TGCGCCAGCAGCCCAACCCAGGGTTTGGGCACTGAAGCTTTCTTT
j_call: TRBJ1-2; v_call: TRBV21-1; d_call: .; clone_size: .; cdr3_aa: CASSNQSLTPGHSYGYTF; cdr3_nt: TGTGCCAGCAGCAACCAAAGCCTTACACCGGGACACAGCTATGGCTACACCTTC
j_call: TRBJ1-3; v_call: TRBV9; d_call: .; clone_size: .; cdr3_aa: CASSASPQISGNTIYF; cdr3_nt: TGTGCCAGCAGCGCAAGCCCCCAAATATCTGGAAACACCATATATTTT
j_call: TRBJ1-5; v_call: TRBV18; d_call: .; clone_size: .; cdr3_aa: CASSPPGDSNQPQHF; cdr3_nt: TGTGCCAGCTCACCTCCGGGGGATAGCAATCAGCCCCAGCATTTT
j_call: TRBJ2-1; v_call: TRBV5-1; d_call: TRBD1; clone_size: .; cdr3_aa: CASSFRQGSYNEQFF; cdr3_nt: TGCGCCAGCAGCTTCCGACAGGGAAGTTACAATGAGCAGTTCTTC
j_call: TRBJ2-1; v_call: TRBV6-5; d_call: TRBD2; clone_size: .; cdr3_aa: CASSLAGNYYNEQFF; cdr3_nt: TGTGCCAGCAGTCTAGCGGGGAATTACTACAATGAGCAGTTCTTC
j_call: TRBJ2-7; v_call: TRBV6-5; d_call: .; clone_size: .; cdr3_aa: CASRNRVVPYEQYF; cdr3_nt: TGTGCCAGCAGAAACAGGGTCGTGCCCTACGAGCAGTACTTC
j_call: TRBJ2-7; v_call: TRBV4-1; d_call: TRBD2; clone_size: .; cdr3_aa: CASTKLAGGRYEQYF; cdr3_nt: TGCGCCAGCACAAAACTAGCGGGGGGCCGCTACGAGCAGTACTTC
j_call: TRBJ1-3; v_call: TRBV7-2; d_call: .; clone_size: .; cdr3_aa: CASSLGVGNTIYF; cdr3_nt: TGTGCCAGCAGCTTAGGGGTGGGAAACACCATATATTTT
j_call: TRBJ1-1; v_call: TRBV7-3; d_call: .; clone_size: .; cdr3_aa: CASSLGLLNTEAFF; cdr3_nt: TGTGCCAGCAGCCTGGGACTCCTGAACACTGAAGCTTTCTTT
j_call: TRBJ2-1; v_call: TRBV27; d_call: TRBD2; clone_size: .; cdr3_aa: CASKSGGVYNEQFF; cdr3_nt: TGTGCCAGCAAAAGCGGGGGGGTCTACAATGAGCAGTTCTTC
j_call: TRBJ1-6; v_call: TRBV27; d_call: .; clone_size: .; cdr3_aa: CASSFTGSYNSPLHF; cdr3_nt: TGTGCCAGCAGTTTCACAGGGAGCTATAATTCACCCCTCCACTTT
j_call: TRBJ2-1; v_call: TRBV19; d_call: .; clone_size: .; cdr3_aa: CASSLLTYNEQFF; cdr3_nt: TGTGCCAGTAGTTTACTGACCTACAATGAGCAGTTCTTC
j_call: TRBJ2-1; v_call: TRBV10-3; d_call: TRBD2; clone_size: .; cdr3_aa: CAISLSGDAYNEQFF; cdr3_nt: TGTGCCATCAGCTTGAGCGGGGACGCCTACAATGAGCAGTTCTTC
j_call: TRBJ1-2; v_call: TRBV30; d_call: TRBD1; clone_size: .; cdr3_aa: CAWSVSGAGGVYGYTF; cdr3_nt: TGTGCCTGGAGTGTATCTGGGGCAGGGGGAGTCTATGGCTACACCTTC
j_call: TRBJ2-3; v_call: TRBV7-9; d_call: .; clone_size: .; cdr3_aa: CASSLDVGGQTDTQYF; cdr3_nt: TGTGCCAGCAGCTTAGATGTGGGGGGGCAGACAGATACGCAGTATTTT
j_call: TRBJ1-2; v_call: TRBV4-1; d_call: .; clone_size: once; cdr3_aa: CASSQDAGRRGYTF; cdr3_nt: TGCGCCAGCAGCCAAGACGCAGGGAGGCGCGGCTACACCTTC
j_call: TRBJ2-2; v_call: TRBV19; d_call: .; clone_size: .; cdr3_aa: CASSMAPGQNTGELFF; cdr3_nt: TGTGCCAGTAGTATGGCCCCGGGACAGAACACCGGGGAGCTGTTTTTT
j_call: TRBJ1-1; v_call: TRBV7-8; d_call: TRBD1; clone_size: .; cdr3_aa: CASSLVRTGNTEAFF; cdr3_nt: TGTGCCAGCAGCTTAGTCAGGACAGGGAACACTGAAGCTTTCTTT